A single sample gave rise to the 11 T cell receptor beta chains below, sequenced in a study of cytomegalovirus exposure and HLA in healthy donors (dated by TCRdb to the late 2010s). The library was produced with the immunoSEQ multiplex PCR assay. Here the immuneACCESS table is served through TCRdb, limited to in-frame sequences with V and J called. Missing clones are a known gap in these copies; in checked studies unresolved V genes cover under half, and the rest lacks a known reason. This sample is represented by over 150,000 clones; about 89% of them were singletons. The leading ten clones occupy over 2.5% of the sample. Sequencing used PBMCs. These receptors were taken from a woman younger than 30 in good health and CMV-seropositive.

This chain links TRBV2 with TRBJ1-2; D is uncertain. Germline-derived CDR1 and CDR2 are SNHLY and FYNNEI. Trimming stripped 1 base from V and 8 bases from J, with 11 bases between. The CDR3 has 13 residues. This CDR3 is CASSEGASWGYTF. Here the CDR3 DNA reads TGTGCCAGCAGTGAAGGGGCGAGCTGGGGCTACACCTTC.

The CDR3 DNA follows: TGCGCCAGCAGCCAGGCTTACGGCAGGGCCCAAGAGACCCAGTACTTC. Translation: CASSQAYGRAQETQYF. V gene TRBV4-1 combines with J gene TRBJ2-5; maybe TRBD1 (5 bases). V shed 3 bases and J shed 1 base, with 15 bases lying between them. The V gene's germline CDR1 is MGHRA and CDR2 YSYEKL. This CDR3 is built from 16 residues.

V and J are TRBV5-1 and TRBJ2-6; tentative D call: TRBD1 (5 bases). The CDR3 runs 15 residues. The germline V and J ends were trimmed by 4 bases and 0 bases, with 8 bases remaining between them. Germline assignment: CDR1 SGHRS and CDR2 YFSETQ. The CDR3 DNA follows: TGCGCCAGCAGCCTGACAGTCTCTGGGGCCAACGTCCTGACTTTC. Protein product: CASSLTVSGANVLTF.

This clone has only one observation. The chain couples TRBV7-2 to TRBJ2-6; D gene unclear. V was cut by 5 bases and J by 2 bases, with 7 bases left in between. The CDR3 runs 14 residues. CDR1 and CDR2 from the germline V gene are SGHTA and FQGNSA. The CDR3 region has the DNA TGTGCCAGCAGCACCAGGCCTGGGGCCAACGTCCTGACTTTC. The encoded protein is CASSTRPGANVLTF.

The chain employs TRBV28 and TRBJ1-2; D gene unclear. Trimming removed 3 bases at V and 8 bases at J, with 22 bases between. This CDR3 is 16 amino acids long. Looked up from germline, CDR1 is MDHEN and CDR2 is SYDVKM. The CDR3: CASSFRPLTRGGGYTF. Here the CDR3 DNA reads TGTGCCAGCAGTTTTCGCCCCCTAACGCGGGGTGGCGGCTACACCTTC.

The rearrangement links TRBV15 to TRBJ1-2; 7 nucleotides match TRBD1. Germline V gives CDR1 LNHNV, CDR2 YYDKDF (reference sequence). The ends lost 10 bases at V and 0 bases at J; junction bases unmatched: 20. The CDR3 sequence is 18 residues long. In nucleotides, the CDR3 is TGTGCCATACGCGGGACAGATTCCGCTAGAGTCTCTAACTATGGCTACACCTTC. It specifies CAIRGTDSARVSNYGYTF.

This chain joins TRBV28 and TRBJ1-5, with 8 bases lining up with TRBD1. Germline V gives CDR1 MDHEN, CDR2 SYDVKM. Trimming removed 6 bases from V and 7 bases from J; junction bases left unmatched: 11. The CDR3 length is 15 residues. CDR3 loop: CASRYPSGGWQPQHF. The CDR3 coding sequence is TGTGCCAGCAGGTATCCTTCAGGGGGCTGGCAGCCCCAGCATTTT.

This chain joins TRBV29-1 and TRBJ2-2, with TRBD1 matching over 9 bases. The CDR3 contains 14 residues. Germline V gene sequence: CDR1 SQVTM, CDR2 ANQGSEA. V lost 5 bases and J lost 3; bases outside the gene matches: 4. The CDR3 region has the DNA TGCAGCGTTAACAGGGGGCGAGACACCGGGGAGCTGTTTTTT. Residues: CSVNRGRDTGELFF.

The chain carries TRBV7-9 and TRBJ2-2; 11 positions match TRBD2. J lost 4 bases, V lost 1 base, and 5 bases had no gene match. The CDR3 contains 17 residues. Germline CDR1 reads SEHNR; CDR2 reads FQNEAQ (reference sequence). CDR3: CASSLVTSGSFTGELFF. The CDR3, as DNA: TGTGCCAGCAGCTTAGTTACTAGCGGGAGTTTCACCGGGGAGCTGTTTTTT.

The rearrangement links TRBV5-6 to TRBJ2-7; the match to TRBD2 covers 9 bases. The CDR3 extends over 14 amino acids. CDR1 SGHDT and CDR2 YYEEEE come from the germline V gene. After removal of 4 bases from V and 2 bases from J, the junction contained 4 bases not matched to a gene. The DNA for the CDR3 is TGTGCCAGCAGCCAGGGACTAGCTGCCTACGAGCAGTACTTC. Amino acid sequence: CASSQGLAAYEQYF.

The J gene is TRBJ2-1, the V gene TRBV7-2; 12 bases line up with TRBD2. The CDR3 length is 18 residues. The trim removed 0 bases at V and 6 bases at J, leaving 9 bases unmatched. Germline assignment: CDR1 SGHTA and CDR2 FQGNSA. CDR3 DNA sequence: TGTGCCAGCAGCTTAGCCCAGCTAGCGGGAGGGCTGCGCAATGAGCAGTTCTTC. Translating gives CASSLAQLAGGLRNEQFF.